One and the same sample provided the 10 T cell receptor beta chains below, sequenced in a study of blood T cell repertoires in COVID-19. Clones were sequenced by immunoSEQ multiplex PCR, and TCRdb holds only the in-frame ones, with some missing. The sample lists 50,000 to 65,000 clones; more than 70% were seen once. The sequenced sample consisted of peripheral blood. These TCRs come from a human donor in a cohort sampled during active COVID-19.

The V call is TRBV6-5, the J call TRBJ1-4; 7 bases map to TRBD1. The CDR3 runs to 14 residues. V lost 6 bases, J lost 8 bases, and 9 bases stayed unmatched. Germline CDR1 reads MNHEY; CDR2 reads SVGAGI. The CDR3 nucleotides read TGTGCCAGCAGGCCAGGGGGAAGTTACGAAAAACTGTTTTTT. It yields the protein CASRPGGSYEKLFF.

This chain links TRBV18 with TRBJ2-5; the match to TRBD2 covers 7 bases. Germline assignment: CDR1 KGHSH and CDR2 LQKENI. The CDR3 covers 13 residues. The junction had 5 bases not matched to a gene; V was cut back by 6 bases and J by 4 bases. The CDR3 here is CASSERLAETQYF. The CDR3 DNA reads as TGTGCCAGCTCCGAACGACTAGCAGAGACCCAGTACTTC. The full variable domain, in which reference TRBV18 and TRBJ2-5 provide the parts outside the CDR3, is NAGVMQNPRHLVRRRGQEARLRCSPMKGHSHVYWYRQLPEEGLKFMVYLQKENIIDESGMPKERFSAEFPKEGPSILRIQQVVRGDSAAYFCASSERLAETQYFGPGTRLLVL.

The genes are TRBV28 and TRBJ2-5; D call uncertain. Between the trimmed V and J ends, which lost 5 bases and 3 bases, there was a span of 13 bases. The CDR3 is 14 residues long. In germline, CDR1 is MDHEN, CDR2 SYDVKM. The CDR3 DNA reads as TGTGCCAGCAGTGTGGGCAGTCTCAAAGAGACCCAGTACTTC. This codes for CASSVGSLKETQYF.

The rearrangement links TRBV18 to TRBJ1-1, with 10 bases aligning to TRBD1. Germline V gene data show CDR1 as KGHSH and CDR2 as LQKENI. After removal of 6 bases from V and 0 bases from J, the junction contained 10 bases not matched to a gene. The CDR3 totals 17 residues. CDR3 bases: TGTGCCAGCTCCCTGACAGGGGGCCAAAGGATGAACACTGAAGCTTTCTTT. It specifies CASSLTGGQRMNTEAFF.

CDR3 nucleotide sequence: TGCGCCAGCTCACAGGGGGGGGTGAACACTGAAGCTTTCTTT. Translating it yields CASSQGGVNTEAFF. The chain combines TRBV5-1 with TRBJ1-1; TRBD1 agrees at 8 bases. The CDR3 is made up of 14 amino acids. Germline V lookup: CDR1 SGHRS, CDR2 YFSETQ. After removal of 7 bases from V and 0 bases from J, the junction contained 5 bases not matched to a gene.

This clone was seen only once. The rearrangement joins TRBV18 to TRBJ2-3, with 7 positions matching TRBD1. The CDR3 length is 16 residues. Germline assignment: CDR1 KGHSH and CDR2 LQKENI. After removal of 1 base from V and 5 bases from J, the junction contained 9 bases not matched to a gene. The CDR3 nucleotides are TGTGCCAGCTCACCACTTCAGGGGGTAGGTGGAGATACGCAGTATTTT. The encoded protein is CASSPLQGVGGDTQYF. The full variable domain, its missing parts supplied by reference TRBV18 and TRBJ2-3, is NAGVMQNPRHLVRRRGQEARLRCSPMKGHSHVYWYRQLPEEGLKFMVYLQKENIIDESGMPKERFSAEFPKEGPSILRIQQVVRGDSAAYFCASSPLQGVGGDTQYFGPGTRLTVL.

CDR3 bases: TGTGCCAGCAAGCTTCTTAGCGGCCCACAGATTATGCAGTATTTT. This codes for CASKLLSGPQIMQYF. This chain links TRBV2 with TRBJ2-3; tentatively, D is TRBD2 (6 bases). This CDR3 has 15 residues. The germline gives CDR1 SNHLY, CDR2 FYNNEI. Trimming shortened V by 7 bases and J by 11 bases, and 25 bases separated the two germline ends. The full variable domain, in which reference TRBV2 and TRBJ2-3 provide the parts outside the CDR3, is EPEVTQTPSHQVTQMGQEVILRCVPISNHLYFYWYRQILGQKVEFLVSFYNNEISEKSEIFDDQFSVERPDGSNFTLKIRSTKLEDSAMYFCASKLLSGPQIMQYFGPGTRLTVL.

This sequence joins TRBV6-5 and TRBJ1-1, with 8 positions matching TRBD1. This CDR3 has 14 residues. Germline V gene lookup returns CDR1 MNHEY and CDR2 SVGAGI. After removal of 6 bases from V and 3 bases from J, the junction contained 6 bases not matched to a gene. The CDR3 here is CASRDGQGHTEAFF. CDR3 coding DNA: TGTGCCAGCAGGGACGGACAGGGACACACTGAAGCTTTCTTT.

V is TRBV10-1 and J is TRBJ2-3, with unresolved D. Per germline, CDR1 WNHNN and CDR2 SYGVQD (reference sequence). V shed 8 bases and J shed 0 bases, with 6 bases lying between them. The CDR3 consists of 12 residues. In DNA, the CDR3 is TGCGCCAGCGTCGGGAGCACAGATACGCAGTATTTT. Protein product: CASVGSTDTQYF.

The chain links TRBV6-5 to TRBJ1-2, with 8 bases lining up with TRBD1. Trimming cost V 8 bases and J 3 bases; bases outside gene matches: 11. CDR3 length: 15 residues. Germline loops: CDR1 MNHEY, CDR2 SVGAGI. The CDR3 reads CASHRRRQGYYGYTF. In DNA form, the CDR3 reads TGTGCCAGCCATCGTAGGAGACAGGGGTACTATGGCTACACCTTC.